The entry below describes one T cell receptor (beta chain). Its antigen remains unidentified. Base qualities are not recorded, but no much larger clone differs from it by a single base. This sample was taken from a study of OX40 agonist ivuxolimab in advanced cancers. Study-level background: Ivuxolimab, which targeted the costimulatory receptor OX40 (CD134), was an agonistic, fully human IgG2 monoclonal antibody. Intravenous ivuxolimab was administered to patients every 2 weeks at six dose levels: 0.01, 0.1, 0.3, 1.5, 3 and 10 mg/kg. Among the roughly 54 dose-escalation patients, about 19 had hepatocellular carcinoma, roughly 15 melanoma, 9 renal cell carcinoma and 9 head and neck cancer. In the dose-escalation cohort, around 80% of patients were male, and the mean age was roughly 56 years with a range of roughly 20 to 80. Prior anti-PD-1, anti-PD-L1 or anti-CTLA-4 therapy was permitted, and checkpoint inhibitors had been received by roughly 40% of dose-escalation patients. Partial responses were achieved by three dose-escalation patients, of whom one had hepatocellular carcinoma and two had cutaneous melanoma. The point of sequencing TCRbeta in the periphery was to test whether ivuxolimab changed TCR sequence diversity and drove clonal T-cell expansion. The paper reports the monotherapy dose-escalation portion (N = 52 patients) of the phase I ivuxolimab trial.

The trial excluded patients who had a history of autoimmune disease or who were on systemic immunosuppression. Peripheral blood for TCR sequencing was collected from all dose cohorts at baseline, on cycle 4 day 1, and on cycle 7 day 1. Samples were obtained from an open-label, multicenter, first-in-human phase I dose-escalation trial of ivuxolimab. Adults with locally advanced or metastatic melanoma, renal cell carcinoma, hepatocellular carcinoma or head and neck squamous cell carcinoma were enrolled in the trial. Before TCR sequencing, CD4+ T cells and CD8+ T cells were sorted from peripheral blood as separate populations. To sequence the TCRbeta CDR3 region, genomic DNA was isolated from the sorted cells. TCRbeta CDR3 regions were sequenced using the immunoSEQ Assay. Entries here come from immuneACCESS through TCRdb and include only in-frame sequences with V and J called. Some clones fail to appear in such tables; in the studies checked, an unresolved V gene covers under half of the shortfall, and the cause of the remainder is unknown. The sample profile shows under 100,000 clones; approximately 85% of them were found once. Jointly, the top ten make up less than 6.5% of the sample.

The germline V gene gives CDR1 as MNHEY and CDR2 as SVGAGI. Measured from the cysteine to the phenylalanine, the CDR3 is 15 residues long. Just CDR3 DNA is preserved here, 45 bases in frame from base 1. V and J are trimmed by 5 bases and 0 bases, and the gene matches miss 5 bases of the junction. What the study reported, not specific to this receptor: Low levels of normalized T-cell clonal expansion were also seen in some patients who did not respond. After ivuxolimab, expanded clones were on average more numerous among CD8+ T cells than among CD4+ T cells. Antigen specificity was not determined for the clonally expanded peripheral T cells. At doses of 0.1 to 3.0 mg/kg, clonal expansion of both CD4+ and CD8+ blood T cells was observed from baseline to week 6. In the 0.1-3.0 mg/kg groups, partial responders were among the patients with the lowest normalized peripheral clonal expansion, particularly in CD8+ T cells.

This chain joins TRBV6-5 to TRBJ1-1, with 8 junctional bases fitting TRBD1. The sequencing here drew on CD4+ or CD8+ T cells sorted from blood, taken in a trial of the OX40 agonist ivuxolimab. The receptor was derived from an adult with an advanced solid tumor such as melanoma, head and neck, liver or kidney cancer. The DNA reads as follows: TGTGCCAGCAGTCTCGGGACAGGAATGAACACTGAAGCTTTCTTT. It is translated as CASSLGTGMNTEAFF.